Sequencing of this T cell receptor (beta chain) was carried out in a study of cytotoxic CD8 clonotypes in ibrutinib-treated CLL. Points from the study as a whole: Clonality (at baseline) was higher than in age-matched healthy donors and tracked circulating CD8+ T-cell counts.

To note about this clone: Its antigen remains unknown.

The V and J ends lost 2 bases and 8 bases respectively, with 9 bases between them. CDR1 is SNHLY and CDR2 is FYNNEI in the germline V gene. CDR3 length equals 12 residues. Libraries of TCR beta were made from approximately 1.9 micrograms of genomic DNA that came from cryopreserved PBMCs. The assay was immunoSEQ multiplex PCR, and TCRdb's table has in-frame clones only and misses some. This table has around 140,000 clones, 70% to 90% appearing once. V and J are TRBV2 and TRBJ1-2; no clear D. Sequenced material: PBMCs, taken after 24 months of ibrutinib treatment. This receptor was taken from a human donor with chronic lymphocytic leukemia. Here the CDR3 DNA reads TGTGCCAGCAGTGAAACCCCCCCGGGCTACACCTTC. This gives the protein CASSETPPGYTF.